This T cell receptor beta chain was sequenced for a study of T cell repertoires in aging, cancer and after chemotherapy. Points from the study as a whole: Across the chemotherapy interval, each cancer cohort showed higher median generation probability, suggesting thymic rebound. These repertoire data do not allow conclusions about immunological memory after chemotherapy. Untreated cancer patients had significantly lower blood TCR diversity than age-matched healthy donors. Loss of evenness, beyond lost richness, contributed to age-related TCR diversity decline in cancer patients.

The CDR3 runs to 15 residues. Germline CDR1 KGHSH, CDR2 LQKENI. Trimming left V 1 base short and J 1 base short, with 8 bases between. Amplification of TCR beta used genomic DNA extracted from peripheral blood. A mixed TRB-A/B primer pool amplified rearranged TRB by multiplex touch-down PCR. TCRdb redid the calling of the multiplex PCR reads with MiXCR, one entry per CDR3 protein. The sample records about 5,000 distinct CDR3 sequences, roughly 31% being singletons. About this clonotype: Its specificity is not known.

The chain combines TRBV18 with TRBJ1-3; D call uncertain. This receptor was obtained from a human donor with a blood cancer. The donor label of this sample is uncertain. The sequenced sample was blood. The CDR3 DNA follows: TGTGCCAGCTCACCACTCCCCGGGTCTGGAAACACCATATATTTT. This encodes CASSPLPGSGNTIYF.